These 23 T cell receptor beta chains share one sample of origin, sequenced in a study of monozygotic twins with cystic fibrosis. The method was immunoSEQ multiplex PCR; TCRdb's version includes in-frame clones alone and lacks a portion of them. The table records approximately 11,000 clones, over 95% of them present only once. Sequencing was carried out using blood. These receptors came from a boy under 18 with cystic fibrosis.

V usage is TRBV19 and J usage is TRBJ2-5; 8 bases line up with TRBD1. V gave up 5 bases and J gave up 0 bases; unmatched junction bases: 14. Germline loops: CDR1 LNHDA, CDR2 SQIVND (reference sequence). The CDR3 is 18 amino acids. DNA for the CDR3: TGTGCCAGTAGTTCCCTGAACAGGGGGGCGGCCTACCAAGAGACCCAGTACTTC. Amino acids: CASSSLNRGAAYQETQYF.

The chain recombines TRBV7-2 with TRBJ1-1; D is perhaps TRBD1 (5 bases). Germline V gene lookup returns CDR1 SGHTA and CDR2 FQGNSA. V lost 3 bases, J lost 0 bases, and 11 bases lay in between. The CDR3 totals 15 residues. This chain's CDR3 is CASSLGGTMNTEAFF. In DNA form, the CDR3 reads TGTGCCAGCAGCTTGGGGGGAACCATGAACACTGAAGCTTTCTTT.

The chain has TRBV5-1 and TRBJ1-3; a weak D match, TRBD1 (5 bases). The CDR3 extends over 15 amino acids. The germline CDR1 and CDR2 sequences are SGHRS and YFSETQ. The V gene lost 4 bases and the J gene lost 4 bases, with 15 bases spanning the gap. The CDR3 bases are TGCGCCAGCAGCCTACTTGGGGGGGAAGGAAACACCATATATTTT. It translates to CASSLLGGEGNTIYF.

The J gene is TRBJ2-1, the V gene TRBV2, with 10 bases matching TRBD1. Germline V gene sequence: CDR1 SNHLY, CDR2 FYNNEI. The CDR3 spans 15 residues. V was pared by 6 bases and J by 2 bases, with 4 bases of the junction left unmatched. The chain's CDR3 is CASRETGGAYNEQFF. For the CDR3, the DNA is TGTGCCAGCAGGGAGACAGGGGGCGCCTACAATGAGCAGTTCTTC.

The rearrangement joins TRBV30 to TRBJ2-7; D is perhaps TRBD2 (5 bases). The V gene lost 1 base and the J gene lost 5 bases, with 24 bases spanning the gap. CDR1 is GTSNPN and CDR2 is SVGIG in the germline V gene (reference sequence). This CDR3 region has 17 residues. CDR3 coding DNA: TGTGCCTGGAGTGGGGCGCCTAGCCGGTTGGGGTGGGACGAGCAGTACTTC. Its translation is CAWSGAPSRLGWDEQYF. Using reference TRBV30 and TRBJ2-7 for the parts outside the CDR3, the full variable domain is SQTIHQWPATLVQPVGSPLSLECTVEGTSNPNLYWYRQAAGRGLQLLFYSVGIGQISSEVPQNLSASRPQDRQFILSSKKLLLSDSGFYLCAWSGAPSRLGWDEQYFGPGTRLTVT.

The chain employs TRBV2 and TRBJ1-5, with D perhaps matching TRBD1 (5 bases). The CDR3 covers 15 residues. The V end was cut by 4 bases, the J end by 0 bases, with 10 bases between. Germline loops: CDR1 SNHLY, CDR2 FYNNEI. The CDR3 bases are TGTGCCAGCAGTGTGTTCAGGGTTAGCAATCAGCCCCAGCATTTT. It encodes CASSVFRVSNQPQHF.

The V call is TRBV28, the J call TRBJ2-7; tentatively, D is TRBD2 (6 bases). The germline V gene has CDR1 MDHEN and CDR2 SYDVKM. With 6 bases removed from V and 3 bases from J, the gap between germline ends came to 15 bases. The CDR3 contains 14 residues. CDR3: CASRPAGLNYEQYF. In DNA, the CDR3 is TGTGCCAGCAGACCAGCGGGTTTAAACTACGAGCAGTACTTC.

The V and J genes are TRBV5-8 and TRBJ2-1, with 8 bases aligning to TRBD2. Germline loops: CDR1 SGHTS, CDR2 YDEGEE. The V segment lost 7 bases and the J segment 0 bases; nucleotides outside the gene matches: 3. The CDR3 is 14 amino acids. CDR3 sequence (DNA): TGTGCCAGCGCGGGGGGAGGCTCCTACAATGAGCAGTTCTTC. Translation gives CASAGGGSYNEQFF.

The rearrangement uses TRBV30 and TRBJ1-1; D gene uncertain. V was pared by 4 bases and J by 3 bases, with 15 bases between. The CDR3 consists of 14 residues. In germline, CDR1 is GTSNPN, CDR2 SVGIG (reference sequence). This chain's CDR3 is CAWKRRKRDTEAFF. The CDR3 region has the DNA TGTGCCTGGAAGAGGAGGAAGAGGGACACTGAAGCTTTCTTT.

V gene TRBV5-1 combines with J gene TRBJ2-7; D is uncertain. Trimming took off 0 bases at V and 2 bases at J, with 9 bases between the two ends. The germline V gene has CDR1 SGHRS and CDR2 YFSETQ. The CDR3 spans 14 residues. The CDR3 spells CASSLDSWAYEQYF. In DNA, the CDR3 is TGCGCCAGCAGCTTGGACTCCTGGGCCTACGAGCAGTACTTC.

V and J are TRBV5-1 and TRBJ2-3, with 12 bases lining up with TRBD2. This CDR3 is built from 15 residues. The germline gives CDR1 SGHRS, CDR2 YFSETQ. The junction had 5 bases not matched to a gene; V was cut back by 3 bases and J by 6 bases. The CDR3 bases are TGCGCCAGCAGCTCAAGGACTAGCGGGATGGATACGCAGTATTTT. This translates into CASSSRTSGMDTQYF.

The chain couples TRBV7-9 to TRBJ2-7; D may be TRBD2 (5 bases). Trimming took 4 bases from V and 2 from J, leaving 9 bases between them. The CDR3 spans 13 residues. Germline-derived CDR1 and CDR2 are SEHNR and FQNEAQ (reference sequence). DNA of the CDR3: TGTGCCAGCAGCTATCTTAGCGCCTACGAGCAGTACTTC. Residues: CASSYLSAYEQYF.

J is TRBJ1-5 and V is TRBV2; D may be TRBD1 (6 bases). The CDR3 is made up of 13 amino acids. Trimming removed 7 bases at V and 11 bases at J, with 18 bases between. CDR1 and CDR2 (germline): SNHLY, FYNNEI. CDR3 loop: CASTLGHRDTQHF. The CDR3, as DNA: TGTGCCAGCACCCTAGGCCATCGGGACACCCAGCATTTT.

V gene TRBV5-1 combines with J gene TRBJ2-1, with D perhaps given as TRBD1 or TRBD2 (5 bases each). The CDR3 loop spans 15 amino acids. V was shortened by 0 bases and J by 4 bases, with 11 bases between the two germline ends. Germline V gene sequence: CDR1 SGHRS, CDR2 YFSETQ. The CDR3 sequence is CASSLAGQTYNEQFF. The DNA for the CDR3 is TGCGCCAGCAGCTTGGCGGGGCAGACTTACAATGAGCAGTTCTTC.

The chain has TRBV19 and TRBJ2-2; 7 nucleotides line up with TRBD1. Per the germline V gene, CDR1 is LNHDA and CDR2 is SQIVND (reference sequence). The ends lost 9 bases at V and 5 bases at J; junction bases unmatched: 21. This CDR3 is built from 18 residues. CDR3 in DNA: TGTGCCAGCTCCCCACAAAAATTACAGGGGATCGTAACCGGGGAGCTGTTTTTT. This gives the protein CASSPQKLQGIVTGELFF. Combining the CDR3 with reference TRBV19 and TRBJ2-2 gives the whole variable domain DGGITQSPKYLFRKEGQNVTLSCEQNLNHDAMYWYRQDPGQGLRLIYYSQIVNDFQKGDIAEGYSVSREKKESFPLTVTSAQKNPTAFYLCASSPQKLQGIVTGELFFGEGSRLTVL.

V usage is TRBV6-1 and J usage is TRBJ1-1; 12 nucleotides line up with TRBD1. V shed 3 bases, J shed 0 bases, and the junction held 5 bases outside the gene matches. CDR1 is MNHNS, CDR2 SASEGT, per germline. The CDR3 is 17 residues long. The CDR3 nucleotides are TGTGCCAGCAGTGACGGGGACAGGGGGCAGGTGAACACTGAAGCTTTCTTT. This translates into CASSDGDRGQVNTEAFF.

The chain links TRBV7-3 to TRBJ2-1, with D possibly being TRBD2 (6 bases). This CDR3 is built from 15 residues. Trimming cost V 3 bases and J 7 bases, with 16 bases left between them. Germline V CDR1 and CDR2: SGHTA, FQGTGA. In DNA form, the CDR3 reads TGTGCCAGCAGCTTGGTTAGGTCTAGCGCTAATGAGCAGTTCTTC. Protein sequence: CASSLVRSSANEQFF. Full variable domain (missing parts from reference TRBV7-3 and TRBJ2-1): GAGVSQTPSNKVTEKGKYVELRCDPISGHTALYWYRQSLGQGPEFLIYFQGTGAADDSGLPNDRFFAVRPEGSVSTLKIQRTERGDSAVYLCASSLVRSSANEQFFGPGTRLTVL.

The J gene is TRBJ2-1, the V gene TRBV7-9; D is undetermined. CDR1 is SEHNR and CDR2 is FQNEAQ in the germline V gene (reference sequence). Trimming took off 6 bases at V and 0 bases at J, with 12 bases between the two ends. The CDR3 spans 15 residues. The CDR3 here is CASSPGLSSYNEQFF. For the CDR3, the DNA is TGTGCCAGCAGTCCAGGCCTCAGCTCCTACAATGAGCAGTTCTTC. Filled out from reference TRBV7-9 and TRBJ2-1, the complete variable domain reads DTGVSQNPRHKITKRGQNVTFRCDPISEHNRLYWYRQTLGQGPEFLTYFQNEAQLEKSRLLSDRFSAERPKGSFSTLEIQRTEQGDSAMYLCASSPGLSSYNEQFFGPGTRLTVL.

The rearrangement uses TRBV13 and TRBJ2-1; 16 positions agree with TRBD2. The CDR3 is 16 amino acids. V lost 2 bases to trimming and J lost 13 bases; unmatched junction nucleotides: 8. Germline-derived CDR1 and CDR2 are PRHDT and FYEKMQ (reference sequence). The CDR3 nucleotides are TGTGCCAGCAGCTTAAAGGGGACTAGCGGGAGGGTTCGTCAGTTCTTC. Encoded protein: CASSLKGTSGRVRQFF.

V usage is TRBV29-1 and J usage is TRBJ2-5; TRBD1 matches at 8 bases. The CDR3 loop spans 13 amino acids. Germline CDR1 is SQVTM and CDR2 is ANQGSEA. The V and J ends lost 5 bases and 4 bases, in that order; junction bases with no gene match: 6. The DNA for the CDR3 is TGCAGCGTTTCCGGACAGGGTAGAGAGACCCAGTACTTC. It translates to CSVSGQGRETQYF.

This rearrangement joins TRBV19 to TRBJ1-5; D not resolved. Germline CDR1 and CDR2: LNHDA and SQIVND (reference sequence). Trimming stripped 5 bases from V and 3 bases from J, with 11 bases between. The CDR3 has 14 amino acids. The CDR3 loop reads CASSQRSINQPQHF. CDR3 bases: TGTGCCAGTAGTCAAAGGAGCATCAATCAGCCCCAGCATTTT.

The chain links TRBV7-9 to TRBJ1-1, with D possibly being TRBD1 (6 bases). Per the germline V gene, CDR1 is SEHNR and CDR2 is FQNEAQ (reference sequence). CDR3 size: 16 residues. V gave up 0 bases and J gave up 6 bases, with 17 bases separating them. The CDR3 DNA follows: TGTGCCAGCAGCTTAGCGGGTTGGGGGGCGCTTTCTGAAGCTTTCTTT. Protein sequence: CASSLAGWGALSEAFF.

The rearrangement uses TRBV7-2 and TRBJ2-7; 10 bases line up with TRBD1. Trimming at V came to 3 bases and at J to 4 bases, leaving 6 bases not matched to a gene. Germline CDR1 is SGHTA and CDR2 is FQGNSA. The CDR3 extends over 15 amino acids. CDR3 sequence: CASSLGQGRIYEQYF. In DNA, the CDR3 is TGTGCCAGCAGCTTGGGACAGGGGCGGATTTACGAGCAGTACTTC.